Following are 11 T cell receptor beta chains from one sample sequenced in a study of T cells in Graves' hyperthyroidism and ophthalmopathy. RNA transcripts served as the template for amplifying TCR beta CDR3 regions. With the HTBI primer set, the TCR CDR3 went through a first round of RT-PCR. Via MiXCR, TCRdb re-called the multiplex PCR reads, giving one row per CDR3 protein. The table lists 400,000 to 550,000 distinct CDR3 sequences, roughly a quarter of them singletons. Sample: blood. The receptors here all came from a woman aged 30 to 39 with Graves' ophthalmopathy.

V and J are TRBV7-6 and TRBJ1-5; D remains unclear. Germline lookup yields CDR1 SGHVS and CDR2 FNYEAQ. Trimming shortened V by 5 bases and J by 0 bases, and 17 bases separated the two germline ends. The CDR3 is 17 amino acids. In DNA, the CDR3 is TGTGCCAGCAGCGCCCTTTTTGCGACCGATAGCAATCAGCCCCAGCATTTT. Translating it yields CASSALFATDSNQPQHF. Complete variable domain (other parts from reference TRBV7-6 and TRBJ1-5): GAGVSQSPRYKVTKRGQDVALRCDPISGHVSLYWYRQALGQGPEFLTYFNYEAQQDKSGLPNDRFSAERPEGSISTLTIQRTEQRDSAMYRCASSALFATDSNQPQHFGDGTRLSIL.

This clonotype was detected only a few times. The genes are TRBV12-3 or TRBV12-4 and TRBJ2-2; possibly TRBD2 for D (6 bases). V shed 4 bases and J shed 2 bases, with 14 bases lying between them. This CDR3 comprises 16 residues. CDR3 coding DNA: TGTGCCAGCAGTTCTGGCCGGGAGTACAACACCGGGGAGCTGTTTTTT. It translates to CASSSGREYNTGELFF.

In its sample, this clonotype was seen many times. CDR3 sequence: CASRRQTNNGYTF. CDR3 nucleotide sequence: TGTGCCAGCAGGAGACAGACTAATAATGGCTACACCTTC. V gene TRBV5-5 combines with J gene TRBJ1-2; a possible D gene is TRBD1 (5 bases). Germline loops: CDR1 SGHKS, CDR2 YYEKEE (reference sequence). V was clipped by 5 bases and J by 6 bases, with 14 bases between them. This CDR3 has 13 amino acids.

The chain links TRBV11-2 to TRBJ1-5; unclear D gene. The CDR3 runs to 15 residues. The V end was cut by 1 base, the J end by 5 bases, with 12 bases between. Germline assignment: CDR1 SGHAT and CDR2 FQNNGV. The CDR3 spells CASSLVGGWDQPQHF. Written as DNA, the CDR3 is TGTGCCAGCAGCTTAGTTGGAGGTTGGGATCAGCCCCAGCATTTT.

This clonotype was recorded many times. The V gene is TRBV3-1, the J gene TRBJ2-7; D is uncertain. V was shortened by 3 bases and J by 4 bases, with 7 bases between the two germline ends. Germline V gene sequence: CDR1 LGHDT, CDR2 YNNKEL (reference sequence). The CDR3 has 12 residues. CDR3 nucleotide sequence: TGTGCCAGCAGCCACCTAGGATACGAGCAGTACTTC. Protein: CASSHLGYEQYF.

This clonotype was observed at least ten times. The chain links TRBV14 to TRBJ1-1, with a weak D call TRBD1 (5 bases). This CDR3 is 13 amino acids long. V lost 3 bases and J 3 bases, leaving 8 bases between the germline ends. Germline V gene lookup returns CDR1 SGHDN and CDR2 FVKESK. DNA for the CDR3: TGTGCCAGCAGCCACCAGGGAGACACTGAAGCTTTCTTT. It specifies CASSHQGDTEAFF.

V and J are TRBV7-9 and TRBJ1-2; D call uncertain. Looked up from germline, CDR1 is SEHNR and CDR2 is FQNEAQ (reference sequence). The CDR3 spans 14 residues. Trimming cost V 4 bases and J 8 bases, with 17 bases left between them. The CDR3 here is CASSSAGQREGYTF. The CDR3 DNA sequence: TGTGCCAGCAGCTCCGCGGGTCAAAGAGAAGGCTACACCTTC.

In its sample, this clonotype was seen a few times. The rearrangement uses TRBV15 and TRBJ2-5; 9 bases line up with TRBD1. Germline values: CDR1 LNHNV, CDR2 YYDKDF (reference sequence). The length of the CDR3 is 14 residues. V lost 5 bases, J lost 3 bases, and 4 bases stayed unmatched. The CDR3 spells CATSPRDREETQYF. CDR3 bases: TGTGCCACCAGCCCTCGGGACAGGGAAGAGACCCAGTACTTC.

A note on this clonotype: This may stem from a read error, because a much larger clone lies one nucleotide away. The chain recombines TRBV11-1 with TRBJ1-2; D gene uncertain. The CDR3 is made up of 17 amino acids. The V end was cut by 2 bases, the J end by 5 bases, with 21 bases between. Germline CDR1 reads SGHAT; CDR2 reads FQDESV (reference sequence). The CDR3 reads CASSLLVLELGSYGYTF. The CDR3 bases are TGTGCCAGCAGCTTACTGGTTTTGGAGCTGGGCTCTTATGGCTACACCTTC.

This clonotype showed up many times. In DNA, the CDR3 is TGTGCCAGCGGCTCGACGGTGCGCGCGGAAGCTTTCTTT. Amino acid sequence: CASGSTVRAEAFF. The rearrangement uses TRBV6-1 and TRBJ1-1; D unclear. V was trimmed by 8 bases and J by 8 bases, leaving 18 bases between them. In germline, CDR1 is MNHNS, CDR2 SASEGT. The CDR3 consists of 13 residues.

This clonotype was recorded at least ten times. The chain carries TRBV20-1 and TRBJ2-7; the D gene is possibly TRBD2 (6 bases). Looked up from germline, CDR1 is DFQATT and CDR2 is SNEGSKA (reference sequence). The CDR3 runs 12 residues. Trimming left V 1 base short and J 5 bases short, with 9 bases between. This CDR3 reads CSARAGVHEQYF. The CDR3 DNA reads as TGCAGTGCTAGAGCGGGGGTGCACGAGCAGTACTTC.